Listed here are 26 T cell receptor beta chains from one sample, sequenced in a study of OX40 agonist ivuxolimab in advanced cancers. Data came from immunoSEQ multiplex PCR; TCRdb stores just in-frame clones and leaves some out. The table lists under 55,000 clones, 70% to 90% of them singletons, with roughly 6.7% in the top ten. The sequencing used CD4+ or CD8+ T cells sorted from blood, collected in a trial of the OX40 agonist ivuxolimab. Every receptor here comes from an adult with an advanced solid tumor such as melanoma, head and neck, liver or kidney cancer.

The chain combines TRBV27 with TRBJ1-2; weak D call: TRBD1 (6 bases). Germline V gene data show CDR1 as MNHEY and CDR2 as SMNVEV (reference sequence). CDR3 size: 13 residues. Trimming took 5 bases from V and 6 from J, leaving 13 bases between them. CDR3 amino acids: CASSSTGIHGYTF. In DNA form, the CDR3 reads TGTGCCAGCAGTAGCACAGGGATTCATGGCTACACCTTC.

This chain links TRBV19 with TRBJ1-1; TRBD1 might be the D (6 bases). This CDR3 contains 15 residues. Germline V CDR1 and CDR2: LNHDA, SQIVND (reference sequence). V lost 5 bases, J lost 1 base, and 14 bases lay in between. DNA of the CDR3: TGTGCCAGTAGTCCTCAGGGGCGGCAGAACACTGAAGCTTTCTTT. Residues: CASSPQGRQNTEAFF.

The chain links TRBV7-9 to TRBJ2-3; D possibly corresponds to TRBD2 (7 bases). The CDR3 runs to 18 residues. Germline V gene sequence: CDR1 SEHNR, CDR2 FQNEAQ (reference sequence). V gave up 3 bases and J gave up 2 bases, with 21 bases separating them. The CDR3, as DNA: TGTGCCAGCAGCTTTGAAAAGTACAAGGGGGGGTCCACAGATACGCAGTATTTT. Encoded protein: CASSFEKYKGGSTDTQYF. Using reference TRBV7-9 and TRBJ2-3 for the parts outside the CDR3, the full variable domain is DTGVSQNPRHKITKRGQNVTFRCDPISEHNRLYWYRQTLGQGPEFLTYFQNEAQLEKSRLLSDRFSAERPKGSFSTLEIQRTEQGDSAMYLCASSFEKYKGGSTDTQYFGPGTRLTVL.

CDR3 region: CASSLVAGATEAFF. The CDR3 DNA is TGTGCCAGCAGCTTGGTGGCAGGGGCGACTGAAGCTTTCTTT. The chain carries TRBV5-6 and TRBJ1-1, with a possible D match to TRBD1 (6 bases). This CDR3 region has 14 residues. Germline V gives CDR1 SGHDT, CDR2 YYEEEE. Trimming cost V 0 bases and J 5 bases, with 11 bases left between them. Complete variable domain (other parts from reference TRBV5-6 and TRBJ1-1): DAGVTQSPTHLIKTRGQQVTLRCSPKSGHDTVSWYQQALGQGPQFIFQYYEEEERQRGNFPDRFSGHQFPNYSSELNVNALLLGDSALYLCASSLVAGATEAFFGQGTRLTVV.

The CDR3 region is CASSLGGEQFF. Here the CDR3 DNA reads TGTGCCAGCAGCTTAGGCGGTGAGCAGTTCTTC. V and J are TRBV7-9 and TRBJ2-1; D not resolved. The CDR3 has 11 residues. The V end lost 1 base, the J end lost 9 bases, and 4 bases lay between the germline ends. Germline-derived CDR1 and CDR2 are SEHNR and FQNEAQ (reference sequence).

The chain recombines TRBV30 with TRBJ1-6; a weak D match, TRBD1 (6 bases). Germline CDR1 GTSNPN, CDR2 SVGIG (reference sequence). CDR3 length: 13 amino acids. V lost 7 bases and J 10 bases, leaving 17 bases between the germline ends. The CDR3 DNA reads as TGTGCCTCCCAGTCGGGACACAGGTCACCCCTCCACTTT. It is translated as CASQSGHRSPLHF.

This clone has only a few counts. The chain employs TRBV18 and TRBJ2-3; tentatively, D is TRBD1 (6 bases). This CDR3 spans 14 amino acids. Trimming left V 2 bases short and J 2 bases short, with 8 bases between. Germline-derived CDR1 and CDR2 are KGHSH and LQKENI. The CDR3 DNA sequence: TGTGCCAGCTCACCAACAGGGATCACAGATACGCAGTATTTT. Its protein product is CASSPTGITDTQYF. Looking up the rest from reference TRBV18 and TRBJ2-3 gives the full variable domain: NAGVMQNPRHLVRRRGQEARLRCSPMKGHSHVYWYRQLPEEGLKFMVYLQKENIIDESGMPKERFSAEFPKEGPSILRIQQVVRGDSAAYFCASSPTGITDTQYFGPGTRLTVL.

The chain uses TRBV9 and TRBJ1-5; D might be TRBD1 (6 bases). The CDR3 is 19 amino acids. CDR1 is SGDLS, CDR2 YYNGEE, per germline. V lost 4 bases and J 1 base, leaving 24 bases between the germline ends. Here the CDR3 reads CASSPEEQGGTESNQPQHF. For the CDR3, the DNA is TGTGCCAGCAGCCCCGAGGAACAGGGCGGGACGGAAAGCAATCAGCCCCAGCATTTT.

This clone occurred a few times. One end of the junction does not line up with germline, which may come from a read error. The chain is built from TRBV4-1 and TRBJ1-2, with D hard to call. There are 10 residues in the CDR3. Germline V gene sequence: CDR1 MGHRA, CDR2 YSYEKL. The CDR3 coding sequence is TGCGCCAGCAGCCAAGACTTCCCGATCTTC. Its translation is CASSQDFPIF.

V and J are TRBV25-1 and TRBJ2-2; TRBD1 aligns across 10 bases. This CDR3 comprises 14 residues. Germline CDR1 and CDR2: MGHDK and SYGVNS. V lost 8 bases to trimming and J lost 5 bases; unmatched junction nucleotides: 5. DNA of the CDR3: TGTGCCAGCCGGGACAGGGGATTAACCGGGGAGCTGTTTTTT. It yields the protein CASRDRGLTGELFF.

The chain links TRBV18 to TRBJ2-2; 8 nucleotides agree with TRBD1. Germline CDR1 KGHSH, CDR2 LQKENI. J gave up 4 bases and V 0 bases, and 10 bases lay outside the gene matches. The CDR3 totals 18 residues. This chain's CDR3 is CASSPPPGRGRSTGELFF. CDR3 in DNA: TGTGCCAGCTCACCACCGCCCGGCAGGGGGCGCAGCACCGGGGAGCTGTTTTTT.

CDR3 in amino acids: CASSPSDRGGIGYTF. The CDR3 bases are TGTGCCAGCTCACCGTCGGACAGGGGGGGAATCGGCTACACCTTC. The rearrangement links TRBV18 to TRBJ1-2; 10 bases fit TRBD1. The CDR3 length is 15 residues. With 3 bases clipped from V and 8 bases from J, the junction kept 9 bases outside the gene matches. Germline lookup yields CDR1 KGHSH and CDR2 LQKENI.

Only a few counts were recorded for this clone. The chain links TRBV5-1 to TRBJ1-5; 9 nucleotides match TRBD1. This CDR3 has 15 amino acids. Germline V gene lookup returns CDR1 SGHRS and CDR2 YFSETQ. V dropped 5 bases and J dropped 3; count of bases not matched to a gene: 6. The CDR3 sequence: CASRRTGALNQPQHF. The CDR3 DNA sequence: TGCGCCAGCAGAAGGACAGGGGCCCTCAATCAGCCCCAGCATTTT. Full variable domain (rest looked up from reference TRBV5-1 and TRBJ1-5): KAGVTQTPRYLIKTRGQQVTLSCSPISGHRSVSWYQQTPGQGLQFLFEYFSETQRNKGNFPGRFSGRQFSNSRSEMNVSTLELGDSALYLCASRRTGALNQPQHFGDGTRLSIL.

J is TRBJ1-2 and V is TRBV5-1; no clear D. CDR3 length: 13 amino acids. CDR1 is SGHRS and CDR2 is YFSETQ in the germline V gene. Trimming removed 0 bases at V and 8 bases at J, with 11 bases between. CDR3 amino acids: CASSLVARRGYTF. The CDR3 bases are TGCGCCAGCAGCTTGGTAGCGCGGAGGGGCTACACCTTC.

V and J are TRBV28 and TRBJ2-2; D may correspond to TRBD1 or TRBD2 (7 bases each). CDR1 MDHEN and CDR2 SYDVKM come from the germline V gene. V lost 7 bases and J lost 0, with 15 bases in between. The CDR3 length is 16 residues. The chain's CDR3 is CASKGGTASNTGELFF. CDR3 nucleotides: TGTGCCAGCAAGGGGGGGACAGCCTCGAACACCGGGGAGCTGTTTTTT.

The rearrangement links TRBV6-5 to TRBJ1-1, with a possible D match to TRBD1 (6 bases). The CDR3 spans 13 residues. V shed 2 bases and J shed 8 bases, with 12 bases lying between them. Germline values: CDR1 MNHEY, CDR2 SVGAGI. For the CDR3, the DNA is TGTGCCAGCAGTTACCCCGGACAGCCGGAAGCTTTCTTT. It yields the protein CASSYPGQPEAFF.

The V gene is TRBV6-5, the J gene TRBJ1-4; maybe TRBD1 (5 bases). This CDR3 region has 13 residues. Germline V CDR1 and CDR2: MNHEY, SVGAGI. Trimming took 5 bases from V and 8 from J, leaving 12 bases between them. In DNA, the CDR3 is TGTGCCAGCAGTCAGGACACACGGGAAAAACTGTTTTTT. Its translation is CASSQDTREKLFF.

Here the CDR3 DNA reads TGTGCCAGCAGTTTATTGGGGGACATCATCTACAATGAGCAGTTCTTC. It specifies CASSLLGDIIYNEQFF. V and J are TRBV28 and TRBJ2-1, with a possible D match to TRBD1 (6 bases). V dropped 1 base and J dropped 3 bases, with 13 bases sitting between them. The germline V gene has CDR1 MDHEN and CDR2 SYDVKM. This CDR3 has 16 residues.

V is TRBV6-1 and J is TRBJ1-5; 8 nucleotides match TRBD1. There are 18 residues in the CDR3. Trimming at V came to 2 bases and at J to 1 base, leaving 10 bases not matched to a gene. Per germline, CDR1 MNHNS and CDR2 SASEGT. This CDR3 reads CASSEQPGQGLSNQPQHF. Written as DNA, the CDR3 is TGTGCCAGCAGTGAACAGCCTGGACAGGGATTAAGCAATCAGCCCCAGCATTTT.

This clone occurred a few times. V is TRBV5-6 and J is TRBJ1-2, with 8 nucleotides matching TRBD1. Trimming at V came to 0 bases and at J to 5 bases, leaving 0 bases not matched to a gene. CDR3 size: 13 residues. CDR1 SGHDT and CDR2 YYEEEE come from the germline V gene. The CDR3 coding sequence is TGTGCCAGCAGCTTGGGGGACAGGTATGGCTACACCTTC. The encoded protein is CASSLGDRYGYTF.

The J gene is TRBJ2-7, the V gene TRBV7-8; 10 positions agree with TRBD1. J gave up 6 bases and V 3 bases, and 5 bases lay outside the gene matches. The CDR3 contains 14 residues. Germline CDR1 reads SGHVS; CDR2 reads FQNEAQ. The CDR3 bases are TGTGCCAGCAGCTTCCGGACAGGGGGGGGCGAGCAGTACTTC. This translates into CASSFRTGGGEQYF.

This clone was counted a single time. This chain links TRBV6-1 with TRBJ1-6; TRBD1 aligns across 8 bases. This CDR3 has 14 amino acids. The germline V gene encodes CDR1 MNHNS and CDR2 SASEGT. Trimming cost V 7 bases and J 10 bases; bases outside gene matches: 9. CDR3 in amino acids: CASTLGQGQSPLHF. The DNA for the CDR3 is TGTGCCAGCACGCTAGGACAGGGACAATCACCCCTCCACTTT.

The J gene is TRBJ1-3, the V gene TRBV19, with 7 bases that match TRBD1. The germline CDR1 and CDR2 sequences are LNHDA and SQIVND (reference sequence). The ends lost 5 bases at V and 3 bases at J; junction bases unmatched: 16. CDR3 length equals 18 residues. For the CDR3, the DNA is TGTGCCAGTAGTGGGACCCGGGACAGACGATCAGGTGGAAACACCATATATTTT. Protein product: CASSGTRDRRSGGNTIYF. Combining the CDR3 with reference TRBV19 and TRBJ1-3 gives the whole variable domain DGGITQSPKYLFRKEGQNVTLSCEQNLNHDAMYWYRQDPGQGLRLIYYSQIVNDFQKGDIAEGYSVSREKKESFPLTVTSAQKNPTAFYLCASSGTRDRRSGGNTIYFGEGSWLTVV.

V and J are TRBV2 and TRBJ2-3; the D is unclear. Trimming removed 4 bases at V and 0 bases at J, with 8 bases between. Germline V gene sequence: CDR1 SNHLY, CDR2 FYNNEI. There are 14 residues in the CDR3. CDR3 amino acids: CASSATVSTDTQYF. CDR3 nucleotide sequence: TGTGCCAGCAGTGCAACGGTTAGCACAGATACGCAGTATTTT.

V and J are TRBV5-1 and TRBJ2-7; TRBD1 is a possible D gene (6 bases). Germline V lookup: CDR1 SGHRS, CDR2 YFSETQ. The length of the CDR3 is 16 residues. V shed 4 bases and J shed 2 bases, with 19 bases lying between them. CDR3 bases: TGCGCCAGCAGCGATCCCGGGACAAGAGGAACCTACGAGCAGTACTTC. This sequence encodes CASSDPGTRGTYEQYF.

The chain couples TRBV19 to TRBJ1-6; 7 positions match TRBD1. The germline gives CDR1 LNHDA, CDR2 SQIVND (reference sequence). The CDR3 length is 17 residues. Trimming at V came to 5 bases and at J to 10 bases, leaving 17 bases not matched to a gene. The CDR3 sequence: CASSPLQGSLRESPLHF. In DNA, the CDR3 is TGTGCCAGTAGTCCGTTACAGGGGTCCCTTAGAGAGTCACCCCTCCACTTT.